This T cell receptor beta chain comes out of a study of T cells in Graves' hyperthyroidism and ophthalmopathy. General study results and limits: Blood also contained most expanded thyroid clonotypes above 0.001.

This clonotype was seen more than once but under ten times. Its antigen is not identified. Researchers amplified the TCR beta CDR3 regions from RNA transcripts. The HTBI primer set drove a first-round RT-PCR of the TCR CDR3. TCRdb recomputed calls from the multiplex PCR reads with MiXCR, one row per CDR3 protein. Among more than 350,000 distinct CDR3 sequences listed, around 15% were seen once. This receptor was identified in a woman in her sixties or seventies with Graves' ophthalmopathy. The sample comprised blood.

CDR3 region: CASTKGGRVSEQFF. CDR3 DNA sequence: TGTGCCAGCACTAAGGGGGGGCGCGTCTCTGAGCAGTTCTTC. The chain has TRBV5-6 and TRBJ2-1; D may be TRBD2 (7 bases). Deletions cut 6 bases from V and 9 bases from J, with 19 bases between. Germline CDR1 SGHDT, CDR2 YYEEEE. The CDR3 sequence is 14 residues long.